In its sample, the clone carrying this T cell receptor beta chain was seen once. The V and J ends lost 5 bases and 4 bases respectively, with 9 bases between them. This CDR3 has 12 amino acids. Germline CDR1 is SEHNR and CDR2 is FQNEAQ (reference sequence). The record originates from a study of siplizumab effects on memory and regulatory T cells. Some clones are missing from TCRdb's copy, which holds only in-frame ones; the method was immunoSEQ multiplex PCR. The table lists about 120,000 clones, approximately 94% of them singletons. Sequenced input: non-Treg CD4+ T cells sorted from blood. The chain carries TRBV7-9 and TRBJ2-7; no clear D gene. The TCR sequence derives from a human donor in good health. CDR3 amino acids: CASSKHVYEQYF. The CDR3, as DNA: TGTGCCAGCAGCAAACACGTTTACGAGCAGTACTTC.